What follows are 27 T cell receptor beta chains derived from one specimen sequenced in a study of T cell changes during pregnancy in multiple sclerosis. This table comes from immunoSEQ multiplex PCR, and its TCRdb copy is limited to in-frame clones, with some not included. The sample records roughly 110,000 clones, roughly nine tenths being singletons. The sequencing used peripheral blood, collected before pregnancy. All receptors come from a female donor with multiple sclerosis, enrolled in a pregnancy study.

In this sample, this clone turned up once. The CDR3 DNA reads as TGTGCCAGCAGAGAACCCGGGACAGGGGCTTACGAGCAGTACTTC. Its translation: CASREPGTGAYEQYF. This chain uses TRBV28 with TRBJ2-7; 10 bases fit TRBD1. The CDR3 consists of 15 residues. Germline lookup yields CDR1 MDHEN and CDR2 SYDVKM. V was clipped by 6 bases and J by 4 bases; unmatched bases: 9.

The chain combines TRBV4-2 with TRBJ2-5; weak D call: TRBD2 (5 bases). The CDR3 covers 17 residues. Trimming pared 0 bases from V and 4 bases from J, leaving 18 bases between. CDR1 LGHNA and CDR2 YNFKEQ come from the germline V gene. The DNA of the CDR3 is TGTGCCAGCAGCCAAGATCCCTCGGGGTCGGTCGGAGAGACCCAGTACTTC. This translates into CASSQDPSGSVGETQYF.

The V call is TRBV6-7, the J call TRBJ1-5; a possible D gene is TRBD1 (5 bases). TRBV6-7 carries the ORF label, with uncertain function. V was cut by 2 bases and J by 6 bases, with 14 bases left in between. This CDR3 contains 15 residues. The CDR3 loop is CASSYGQGGSQPQHF. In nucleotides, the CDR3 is TGTGCCAGCAGTTACGGTCAGGGAGGATCTCAGCCCCAGCATTTT.

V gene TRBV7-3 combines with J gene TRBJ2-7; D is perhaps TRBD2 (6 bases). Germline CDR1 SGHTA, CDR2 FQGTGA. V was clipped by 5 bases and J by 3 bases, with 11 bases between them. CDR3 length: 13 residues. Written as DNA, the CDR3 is TGTGCCAGCAGCCGCGGGGCAGACTACGAGCAGTACTTC. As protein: CASSRGADYEQYF.

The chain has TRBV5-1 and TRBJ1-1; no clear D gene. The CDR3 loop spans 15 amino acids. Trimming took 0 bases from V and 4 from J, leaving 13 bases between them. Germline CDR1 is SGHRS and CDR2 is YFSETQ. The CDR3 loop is CASSLEGLGVTEAFF. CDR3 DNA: TGCGCCAGCAGCTTGGAAGGGTTGGGAGTCACTGAAGCTTTCTTT.

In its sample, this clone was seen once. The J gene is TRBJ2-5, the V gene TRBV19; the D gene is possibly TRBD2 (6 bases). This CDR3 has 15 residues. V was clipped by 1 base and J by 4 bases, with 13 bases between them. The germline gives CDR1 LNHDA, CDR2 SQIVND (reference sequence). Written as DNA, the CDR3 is TGTGCCAGTAGTATAGGGGGACTCCACGGAGAGACCCAGTACTTC. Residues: CASSIGGLHGETQYF.

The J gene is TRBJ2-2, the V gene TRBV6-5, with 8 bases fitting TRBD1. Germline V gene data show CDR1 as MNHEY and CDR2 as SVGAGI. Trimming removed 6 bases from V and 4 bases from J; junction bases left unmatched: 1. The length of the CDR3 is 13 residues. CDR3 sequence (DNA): TGTGCCAGCAGGCAGGGGGCCACCGGGGAGCTGTTTTTT. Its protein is CASRQGATGELFF.

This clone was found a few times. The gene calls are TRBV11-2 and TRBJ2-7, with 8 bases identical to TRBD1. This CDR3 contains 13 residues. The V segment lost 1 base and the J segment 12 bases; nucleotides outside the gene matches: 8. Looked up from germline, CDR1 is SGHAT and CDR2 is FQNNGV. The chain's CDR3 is CASSLGRTGMLYF. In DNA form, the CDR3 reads TGTGCCAGCAGCTTAGGACGGACAGGGATGCTGTACTTC.

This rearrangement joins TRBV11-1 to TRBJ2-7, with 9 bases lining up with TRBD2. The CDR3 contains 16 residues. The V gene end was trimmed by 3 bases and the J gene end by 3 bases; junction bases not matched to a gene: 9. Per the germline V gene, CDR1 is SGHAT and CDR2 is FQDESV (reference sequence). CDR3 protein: CASSLVQAGGFYEQYF. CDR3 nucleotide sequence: TGTGCCAGCAGCTTGGTTCAAGCGGGGGGTTTCTACGAGCAGTACTTC.

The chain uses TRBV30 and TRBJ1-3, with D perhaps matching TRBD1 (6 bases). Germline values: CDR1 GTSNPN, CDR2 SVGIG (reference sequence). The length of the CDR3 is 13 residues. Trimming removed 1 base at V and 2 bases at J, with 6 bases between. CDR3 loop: CAWSAGAGNTIYF. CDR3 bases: TGTGCCTGGAGTGCAGGGGCTGGAAACACCATATATTTT. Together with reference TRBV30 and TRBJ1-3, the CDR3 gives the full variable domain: SQTIHQWPATLVQPVGSPLSLECTVEGTSNPNLYWYRQAAGRGLQLLFYSVGIGQISSEVPQNLSASRPQDRQFILSSKKLLLSDSGFYLCAWSAGAGNTIYFGEGSWLTVV.

The CDR3 coding sequence is TGTGCCAGCAGTGAAGGTGGGGGGGATCAGCCCCAGCATTTT. Translated, it gives CASSEGGGDQPQHF. The chain employs TRBV6-1 and TRBJ1-5; a possible D gene is TRBD1 (5 bases). Trimming took 1 base from V and 5 from J, leaving 9 bases between them. Germline V gene lookup returns CDR1 MNHNS and CDR2 SASEGT. The CDR3 sequence is 14 residues long.

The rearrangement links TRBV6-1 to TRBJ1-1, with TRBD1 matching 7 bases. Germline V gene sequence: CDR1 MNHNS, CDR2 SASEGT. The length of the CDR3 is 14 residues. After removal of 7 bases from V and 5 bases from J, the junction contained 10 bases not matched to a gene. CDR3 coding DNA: TGTGCCAGCACCAGTCGAACCAGGGGGACTGAAGCTTTCTTT. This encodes CASTSRTRGTEAFF.

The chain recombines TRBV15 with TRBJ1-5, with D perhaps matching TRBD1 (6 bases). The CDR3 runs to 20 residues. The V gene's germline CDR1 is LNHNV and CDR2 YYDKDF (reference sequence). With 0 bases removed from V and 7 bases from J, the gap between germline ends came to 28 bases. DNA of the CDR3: TGTGCCACCAGCAGAGATTACTCCCCGGTGGGGGGGCTGGGTGGACAGCCCCAGCATTTT. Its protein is CATSRDYSPVGGLGGQPQHF. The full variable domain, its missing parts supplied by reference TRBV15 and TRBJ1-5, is DAMVIQNPRYQVTQFGKPVTLSCSQTLNHNVMYWYQQKSSQAPKLLFHYYDKDFNNEADTPDNFQSRRPNTSFCFLDIRSPGLGDTAMYLCATSRDYSPVGGLGGQPQHFGDGTRLSIL.

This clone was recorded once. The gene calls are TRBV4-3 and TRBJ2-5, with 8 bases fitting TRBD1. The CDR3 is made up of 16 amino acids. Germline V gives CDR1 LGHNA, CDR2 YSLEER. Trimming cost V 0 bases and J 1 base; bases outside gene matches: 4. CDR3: CASSQDGQGSQETQYF. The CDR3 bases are TGCGCCAGCAGCCAAGATGGACAGGGCTCCCAAGAGACCCAGTACTTC.

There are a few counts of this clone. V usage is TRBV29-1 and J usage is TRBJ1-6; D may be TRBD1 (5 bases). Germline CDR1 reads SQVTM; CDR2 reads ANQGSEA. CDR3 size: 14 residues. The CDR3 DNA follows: TGCAGTGCCAGGGAGGGGCAGGCTAATTCACCCCTCCACTTT. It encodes CSAREGQANSPLHF.

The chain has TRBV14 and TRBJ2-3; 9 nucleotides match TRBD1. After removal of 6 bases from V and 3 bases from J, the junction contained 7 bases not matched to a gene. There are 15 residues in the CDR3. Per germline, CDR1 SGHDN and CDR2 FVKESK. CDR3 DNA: TGTGCCAGCAGGAAGGGACAGGGAATAACAGATACGCAGTATTTT. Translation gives CASRKGQGITDTQYF.

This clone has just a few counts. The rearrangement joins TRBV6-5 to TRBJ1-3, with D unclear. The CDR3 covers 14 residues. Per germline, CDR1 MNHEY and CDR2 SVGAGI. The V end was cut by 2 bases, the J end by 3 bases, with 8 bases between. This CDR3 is CASSYKGVGNTIYF. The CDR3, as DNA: TGTGCCAGCAGTTACAAGGGAGTTGGAAACACCATATATTTT.

This CDR3 reads CASSLTRDRGTFYGYTF. Here the CDR3 DNA reads TGTGCCAGCAGCTTAACCCGGGACAGGGGAACGTTCTATGGCTACACCTTC. The chain carries TRBV11-3 and TRBJ1-2; 10 nucleotides line up with TRBD1. Germline V gives CDR1 SGHNT, CDR2 YENEEA. The CDR3 spans 17 residues. J lost 4 bases, V lost 2 bases, and 10 bases had no gene match.

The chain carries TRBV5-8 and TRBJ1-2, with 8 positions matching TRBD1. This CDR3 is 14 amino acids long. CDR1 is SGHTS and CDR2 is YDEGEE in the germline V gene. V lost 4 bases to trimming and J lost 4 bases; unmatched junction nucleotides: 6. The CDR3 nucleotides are TGTGCCAGCAGCCAGGGACAGGCCTCCTATGGCTACACCTTC. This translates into CASSQGQASYGYTF.

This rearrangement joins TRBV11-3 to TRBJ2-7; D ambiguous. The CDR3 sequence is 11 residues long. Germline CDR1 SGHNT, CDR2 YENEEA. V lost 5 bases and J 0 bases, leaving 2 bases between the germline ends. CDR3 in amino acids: CASSRSYEQYF. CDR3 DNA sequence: TGTGCCAGCAGCCGCTCCTACGAGCAGTACTTC.

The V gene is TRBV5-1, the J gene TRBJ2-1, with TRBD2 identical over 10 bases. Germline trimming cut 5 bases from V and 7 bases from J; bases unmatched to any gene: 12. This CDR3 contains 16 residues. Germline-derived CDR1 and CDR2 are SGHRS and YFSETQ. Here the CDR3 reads CASSSSSGSGGNEQFF. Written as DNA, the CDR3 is TGCGCCAGCAGTTCTTCTAGCGGGAGCGGAGGAAATGAGCAGTTCTTC.

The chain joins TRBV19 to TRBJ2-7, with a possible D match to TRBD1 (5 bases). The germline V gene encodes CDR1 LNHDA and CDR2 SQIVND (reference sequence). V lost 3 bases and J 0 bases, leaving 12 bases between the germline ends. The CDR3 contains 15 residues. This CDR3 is CASSIVQGPSYEQYF. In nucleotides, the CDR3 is TGTGCCAGTAGTATCGTCCAGGGCCCCTCCTACGAGCAGTACTTC.

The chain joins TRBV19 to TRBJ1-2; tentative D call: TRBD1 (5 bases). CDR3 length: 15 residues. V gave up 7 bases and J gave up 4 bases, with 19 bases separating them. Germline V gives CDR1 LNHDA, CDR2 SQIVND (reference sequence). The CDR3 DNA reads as TGTGCCAGTATTCAAACAGGCTTTGTCGGCTATGGCTACACCTTC. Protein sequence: CASIQTGFVGYGYTF.

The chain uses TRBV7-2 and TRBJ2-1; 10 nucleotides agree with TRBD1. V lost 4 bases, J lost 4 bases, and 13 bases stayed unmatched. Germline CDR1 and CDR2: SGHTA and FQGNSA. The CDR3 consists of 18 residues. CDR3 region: CASSSRNFGTGAYNEQFF. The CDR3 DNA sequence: TGTGCCAGCAGCTCCCGAAACTTTGGGACAGGGGCGTACAATGAGCAGTTCTTC.

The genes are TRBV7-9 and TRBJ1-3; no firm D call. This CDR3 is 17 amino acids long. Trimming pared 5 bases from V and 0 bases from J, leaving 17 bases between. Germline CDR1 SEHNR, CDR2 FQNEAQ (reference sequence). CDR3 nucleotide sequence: TGTGCCAGCAGCCTCCTGGCCGTCACCTCCTCTGGAAACACCATATATTTT. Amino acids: CASSLLAVTSSGNTIYF. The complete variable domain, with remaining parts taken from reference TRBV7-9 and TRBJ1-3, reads DTGVSQNPRHKITKRGQNVTFRCDPISEHNRLYWYRQTLGQGPEFLTYFQNEAQLEKSRLLSDRFSAERPKGSFSTLEIQRTEQGDSAMYLCASSLLAVTSSGNTIYFGEGSWLTVV.

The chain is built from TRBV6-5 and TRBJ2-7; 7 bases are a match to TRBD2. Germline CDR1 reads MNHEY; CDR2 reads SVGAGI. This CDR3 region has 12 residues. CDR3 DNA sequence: TGTGCTACGGGGGGTGTCCCCTACGAGCAGTACTTC. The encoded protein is CATGGVPYEQYF.

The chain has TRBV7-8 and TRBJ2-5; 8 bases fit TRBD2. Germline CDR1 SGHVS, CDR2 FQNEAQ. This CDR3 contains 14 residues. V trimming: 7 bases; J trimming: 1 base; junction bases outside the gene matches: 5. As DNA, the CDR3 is TGTGCCAGCACCACGACTAGCGTCCAAGAGACCCAGTACTTC. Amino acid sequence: CASTTTSVQETQYF.